This T cell receptor (beta chain) was sequenced for a study of T cell responses to AZD1222 COVID-19 vaccine. Study-level points and caveats: Only a handful of AZD1222 recipients, more than 5 in all, had baseline seropositivity. Within unmutated variant regions lay the reported targets of nearly half of spike-specific TCRs.

The table came from immunoSEQ multiplex PCR; TCRdb's copy has only in-frame clones and leaves some out. The repertoire holds tens of thousands of clones, with approximately 85% as singletons. Concerning this clone: What it binds is unknown.

Germline V gene sequence: CDR1 SGHNT, CDR2 YYREEE (reference sequence). V dropped 4 bases and J dropped 0; count of bases not matched to a gene: 4. CDR3 length: 15 amino acids. V gene TRBV5-4 combines with J gene TRBJ2-5, with 9 bases identical to TRBD2. This TCR was recovered from an adult who received the AZD1222 COVID-19 vaccine. The sequencing used peripheral blood, collected 28 days after the second AZD1222 dose. CDR3 sequence reads: CASSSSGGHQETQYF. The DNA for the CDR3 is TGTGCCAGCAGCAGTAGCGGGGGCCACCAAGAGACCCAGTACTTC.